Shown below are 8 T cell receptor beta chains from a single sample sequenced in a study of CD8 T cells in ankylosing spondylitis. In TCRdb, the 5' RACE reads were re-called with MiXCR into one record per CDR3 protein. The sample has roughly 190,000 distinct CDR3 sequences; about 13% are singletons. Input material: blood, either unsorted or a sorted T cell fraction (not recorded which). All receptors derive from a male donor with ankylosing spondylitis or in good health (not recorded which).

This rearrangement joins TRBV27 to TRBJ2-1; tentatively, D is TRBD2 (7 bases). The CDR3 is 14 amino acids. CDR1 is MNHEY, CDR2 SMNVEV, per germline (reference sequence). V lost 2 bases, J lost 10 bases, and 15 bases lay in between. This CDR3 reads CASSLSFRGGEQFF. For the CDR3, the DNA is TGTGCCAGCAGTTTAAGCTTTAGGGGGGGGGAGCAGTTCTTC.

The chain couples TRBV7-2 to TRBJ2-1, with 7 positions matching TRBD2. The CDR3 is 15 amino acids. With 4 bases clipped from V and 9 bases from J, the junction kept 12 bases outside the gene matches. The V gene's germline CDR1 is SGHTA and CDR2 FQGNSA. Written as DNA, the CDR3 is TGTGCCAGCAGCTCGACTAGCACCCCATCGCGTGAGCAGTTCTTC. It codes for CASSSTSTPSREQFF. Variable domain in full (rest from reference TRBV7-2 and TRBJ2-1): GAGVSQSPSNKVTEKGKDVELRCDPISGHTALYWYRQSLGQGLEFLIYFQGNSAPDKSGLPSDRFSAERTGGSVSTLTIQRTQQEDSAVYLCASSSTSTPSREQFFGPGTRLTVL.

This clonotype occurred many times. V is TRBV5-1 and J is TRBJ2-1; a weak D match, TRBD1 (6 bases). The germline V gene has CDR1 SGHRS and CDR2 YFSETQ. The CDR3 is made up of 14 amino acids. The V and J ends lost 6 bases and 2 bases respectively, with 12 bases between them. The CDR3 DNA reads TGCGCCAGCACCCTGGACAGAGCCTACAATGAGCAGTTCTTC. This translates into CASTLDRAYNEQFF. Full variable domain (rest looked up from reference TRBV5-1 and TRBJ2-1): KAGVTQTPRYLIKTRGQQVTLSCSPISGHRSVSWYQQTPGQGLQFLFEYFSETQRNKGNFPGRFSGRQFSNSRSEMNVSTLELGDSALYLCASTLDRAYNEQFFGPGTRLTVL.

This clonotype was observed a few times. The V gene is TRBV7-9, the J gene TRBJ1-4, with TRBD1 identical over 10 bases. The germline gives CDR1 SEHNR, CDR2 FQNEAQ (reference sequence). V trimming: 5 bases; J trimming: 8 bases; junction bases outside the gene matches: 5. The CDR3 loop spans 14 amino acids. The CDR3 DNA is TGTGCCAGCAGCAAAGGGACAGGGGCCGAAAAACTGTTTTTT. It is translated as CASSKGTGAEKLFF.

The table lists this clonotype with many counts. V gene TRBV4-1 combines with J gene TRBJ2-1; 12 bases map to TRBD1. The germline gives CDR1 MGHRA, CDR2 YSYEKL. J was trimmed by 6 bases and V by 5 bases; bases with no gene match: 8. This CDR3 is 16 amino acids long. The CDR3 loop reads CASSFTGTGGFNEQFF. Here the CDR3 DNA reads TGCGCCAGCAGCTTTACCGGGACAGGGGGCTTCAATGAGCAGTTCTTC.

This clonotype has just a few counts. V usage is TRBV19 and J usage is TRBJ2-7; the match to TRBD1 covers 8 bases. The germline CDR1 and CDR2 sequences are LNHDA and SQIVND (reference sequence). This CDR3 contains 16 residues. V shed 6 bases, J shed 3 bases, and the junction held 13 bases outside the gene matches. The CDR3 loop reads CASRSHSGQEFYEQYF. The CDR3 coding sequence is TGTGCCAGTAGAAGCCACTCGGGACAGGAGTTCTACGAGCAGTACTTC.

This clonotype showed up just a few times. V is TRBV7-2 and J is TRBJ2-3; D possibly corresponds to TRBD2 (5 bases). Trimming took 2 bases from V and 5 from J, leaving 8 bases between them. The CDR3 extends over 13 amino acids. The germline V gene encodes CDR1 SGHTA and CDR2 FQGNSA. The CDR3 region is CASSLLGGDTQYF. The CDR3 DNA reads TGTGCCAGCAGCTTACTAGGAGGAGATACGCAGTATTTT.

The rearrangement joins TRBV6-1 to TRBJ2-3; possibly TRBD2 for D (6 bases). Germline V gene sequence: CDR1 MNHNS, CDR2 SASEGT. CDR3 length: 15 amino acids. V was shortened by 7 bases and J by 4 bases, with 18 bases between the two germline ends. This CDR3 reads CASTHGGADADTQYF. As DNA, the CDR3 is TGTGCCAGCACCCATGGAGGGGCGGACGCAGATACGCAGTATTTT.